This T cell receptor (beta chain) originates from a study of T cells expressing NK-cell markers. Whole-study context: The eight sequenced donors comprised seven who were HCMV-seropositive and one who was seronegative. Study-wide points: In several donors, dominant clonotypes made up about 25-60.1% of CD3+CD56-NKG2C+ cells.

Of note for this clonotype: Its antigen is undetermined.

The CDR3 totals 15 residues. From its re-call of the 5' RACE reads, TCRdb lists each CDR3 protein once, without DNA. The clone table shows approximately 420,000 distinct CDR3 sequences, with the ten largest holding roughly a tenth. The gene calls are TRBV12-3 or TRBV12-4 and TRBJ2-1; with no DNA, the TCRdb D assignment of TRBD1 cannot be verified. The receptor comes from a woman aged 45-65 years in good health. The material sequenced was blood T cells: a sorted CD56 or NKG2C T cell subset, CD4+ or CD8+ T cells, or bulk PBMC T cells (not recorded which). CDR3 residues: CASSFRRGLWNEQFF.